Listed below are T cell receptor beta chains from one sample, sequenced in a study of beta chain features in type 1 diabetes. Only in-frame clones appear in the TCRdb table, and some are missing; sequencing was by immunoSEQ multiplex PCR. The sample shows 310,000 or so clones, 15% of them seen only once. Sequencing was done on a sample of naive CD4+ T cells from blood. Every receptor here comes from a man aged 18-30 years with type 1 diabetes. CDR3s include the opening cysteine and the closing phenylalanine or tryptophan. Each record gives: CDR3 DNA, CDR3 protein, J gene, V gene, D gene, clone size. A D gene is named only where the DNA matches it firmly. The listing skips clone size in some rows; elsewhere it reads once, few, many or a size class.

CDR3 DNA: TGTGCCAGCTCACCCGGGACATCCCAAGAGACCCAGTACTTC
CDR3 protein: CASSPGTSQETQYF
J gene: TRBJ2-5
V gene: TRBV18
D gene: .
clone size: few

CDR3 DNA: TGTGCCTGGAGCCGAGACAGGGGGAGCGCCTACAATGAGCAGTTCTTC
CDR3 protein: CAWSRDRGSAYNEQFF
J gene: TRBJ2-1
V gene: TRBV30
D gene: TRBD1
clone size: .

CDR3 DNA: TGTGCCAGCAGCCAAGATCGAAGGAGAGCGGGAAACAATGAGCAGTTCTTC
CDR3 protein: CASSQDRRRAGNNEQFF
J gene: TRBJ2-1
V gene: TRBV4-2
D gene: TRBD2
clone size: few

CDR3 DNA: TGTGCCAGTAGTCCTTTCCCCGGGACTGAGATCTACGAGCAGTACTTC
CDR3 protein: CASSPFPGTEIYEQYF
J gene: TRBJ2-7
V gene: TRBV19
D gene: .
clone size: few

CDR3 DNA: TGTGCCAGCAGTGGTCCGGGACTAGCGGAAGAGACCCAGTACTTC
CDR3 protein: CASSGPGLAEETQYF
J gene: TRBJ2-5
V gene: TRBV2
D gene: TRBD2
clone size: few

CDR3 DNA: TGTGCCAGCAGCTTAGCGCGAGCCTCTGGGGCCAACGTCCTGACTTTC
CDR3 protein: CASSLARASGANVLTF
J gene: TRBJ2-6
V gene: TRBV13
D gene: .
clone size: .

CDR3 DNA: TGTGCCAGCAGTACTCGCACAGATACGCAGTATTTT
CDR3 protein: CASSTRTDTQYF
J gene: TRBJ2-3
V gene: TRBV27
D gene: .
clone size: few

CDR3 DNA: TGTGCCAGCAGTCTTTCCCGGGATGAGCAGTACTTC
CDR3 protein: CASSLSRDEQYF
J gene: TRBJ2-7
V gene: TRBV2
D gene: .
clone size: few

CDR3 DNA: TGTGCCAGCAGTACCGACAGGGGGCTCACAGATACGCAGTATTTT
CDR3 protein: CASSTDRGLTDTQYF
J gene: TRBJ2-3
V gene: TRBV28
D gene: TRBD1
clone size: few

CDR3 DNA: TGCGCCAGCAGCTTGGAAAGGACCACAGGGGATACGCAGTATTTT
CDR3 protein: CASSLERTTGDTQYF
J gene: TRBJ2-3
V gene: TRBV5-1
D gene: .
clone size: few

CDR3 DNA: TGTGCCAGCAGCCCGATCGGGCGGGGTATAGGCTATGGCTACACCTTC
CDR3 protein: CASSPIGRGIGYGYTF
J gene: TRBJ1-2
V gene: TRBV25-1
D gene: .
clone size: .

CDR3 DNA: TGCGCCAGCAGCACCGGACAGGGTTTGGAGACCCAGTACTTC
CDR3 protein: CASSTGQGLETQYF
J gene: TRBJ2-5
V gene: TRBV5-1
D gene: TRBD1
clone size: few

CDR3 DNA: TGTGCCAGCAGCGTCGGGCGGGGGGCTAACACAGATACGCAGTATTTT
CDR3 protein: CASSVGRGANTDTQYF
J gene: TRBJ2-3
V gene: TRBV9
D gene: TRBD2
clone size: .

CDR3 DNA: TGTGCCAGCAGTTTATTCATGGCGGGCAGGGGTGAAGCTTTCTTT
CDR3 protein: CASSLFMAGRGEAFF
J gene: TRBJ1-1
V gene: TRBV27
D gene: .
clone size: .

CDR3 DNA: TGTGCCAGCAGTTCTCTGGGGCTCCAAGAGACCCAGTACTTC
CDR3 protein: CASSSLGLQETQYF
J gene: TRBJ2-5
V gene: TRBV28
D gene: .
clone size: few